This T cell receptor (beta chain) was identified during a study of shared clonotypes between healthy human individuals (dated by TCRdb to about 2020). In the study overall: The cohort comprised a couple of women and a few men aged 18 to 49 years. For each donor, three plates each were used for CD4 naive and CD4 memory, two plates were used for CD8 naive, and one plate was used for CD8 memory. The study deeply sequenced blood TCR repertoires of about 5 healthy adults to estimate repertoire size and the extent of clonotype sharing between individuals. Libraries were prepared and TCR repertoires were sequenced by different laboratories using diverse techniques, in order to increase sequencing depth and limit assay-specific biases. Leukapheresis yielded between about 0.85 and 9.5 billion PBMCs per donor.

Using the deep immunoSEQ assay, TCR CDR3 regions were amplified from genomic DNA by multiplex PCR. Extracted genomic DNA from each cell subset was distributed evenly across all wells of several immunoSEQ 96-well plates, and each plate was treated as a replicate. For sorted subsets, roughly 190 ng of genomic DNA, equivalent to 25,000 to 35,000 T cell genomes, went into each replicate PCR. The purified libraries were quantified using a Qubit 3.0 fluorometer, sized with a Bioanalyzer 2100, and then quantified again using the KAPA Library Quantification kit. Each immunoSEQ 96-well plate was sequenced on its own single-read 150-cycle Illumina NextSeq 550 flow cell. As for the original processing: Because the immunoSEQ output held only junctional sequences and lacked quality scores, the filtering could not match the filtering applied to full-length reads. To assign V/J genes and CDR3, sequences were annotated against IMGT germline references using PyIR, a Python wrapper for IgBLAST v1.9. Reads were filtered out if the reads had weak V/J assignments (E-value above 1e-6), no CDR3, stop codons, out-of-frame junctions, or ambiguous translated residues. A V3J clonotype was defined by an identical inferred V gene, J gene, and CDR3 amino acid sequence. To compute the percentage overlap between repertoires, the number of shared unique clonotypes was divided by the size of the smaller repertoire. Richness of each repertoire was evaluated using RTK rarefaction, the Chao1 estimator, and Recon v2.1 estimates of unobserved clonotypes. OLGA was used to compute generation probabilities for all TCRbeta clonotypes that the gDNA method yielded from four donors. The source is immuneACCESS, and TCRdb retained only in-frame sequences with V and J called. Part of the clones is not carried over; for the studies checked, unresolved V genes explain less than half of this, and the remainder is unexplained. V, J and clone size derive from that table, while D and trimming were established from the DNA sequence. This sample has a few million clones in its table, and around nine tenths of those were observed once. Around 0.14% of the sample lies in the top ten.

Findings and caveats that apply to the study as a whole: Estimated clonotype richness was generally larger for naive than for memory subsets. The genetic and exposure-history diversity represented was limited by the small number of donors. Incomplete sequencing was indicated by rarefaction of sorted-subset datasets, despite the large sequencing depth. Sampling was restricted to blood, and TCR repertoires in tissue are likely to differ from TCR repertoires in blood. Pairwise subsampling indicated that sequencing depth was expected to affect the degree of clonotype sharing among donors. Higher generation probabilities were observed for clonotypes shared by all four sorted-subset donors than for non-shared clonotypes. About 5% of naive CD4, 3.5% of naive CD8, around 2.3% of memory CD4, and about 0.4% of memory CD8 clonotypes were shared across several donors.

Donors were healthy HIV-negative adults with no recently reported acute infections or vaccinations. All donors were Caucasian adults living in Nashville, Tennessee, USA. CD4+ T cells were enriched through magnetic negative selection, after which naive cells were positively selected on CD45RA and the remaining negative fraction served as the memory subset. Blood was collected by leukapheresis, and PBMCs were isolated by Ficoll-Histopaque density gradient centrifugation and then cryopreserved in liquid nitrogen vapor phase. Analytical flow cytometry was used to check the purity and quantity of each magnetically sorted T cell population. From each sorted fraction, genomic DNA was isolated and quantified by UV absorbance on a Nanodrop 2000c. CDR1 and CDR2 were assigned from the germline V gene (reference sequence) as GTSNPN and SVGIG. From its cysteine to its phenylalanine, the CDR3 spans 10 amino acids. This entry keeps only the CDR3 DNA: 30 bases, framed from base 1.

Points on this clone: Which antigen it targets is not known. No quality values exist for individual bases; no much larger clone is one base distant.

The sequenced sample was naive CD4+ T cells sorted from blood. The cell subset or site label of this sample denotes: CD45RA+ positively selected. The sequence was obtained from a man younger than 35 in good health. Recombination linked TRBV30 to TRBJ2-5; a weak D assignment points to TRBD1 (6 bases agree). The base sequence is TGTGCAGCAGGGGAGAAGACCCAGTACTTC. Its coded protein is CAAGEKTQYF.